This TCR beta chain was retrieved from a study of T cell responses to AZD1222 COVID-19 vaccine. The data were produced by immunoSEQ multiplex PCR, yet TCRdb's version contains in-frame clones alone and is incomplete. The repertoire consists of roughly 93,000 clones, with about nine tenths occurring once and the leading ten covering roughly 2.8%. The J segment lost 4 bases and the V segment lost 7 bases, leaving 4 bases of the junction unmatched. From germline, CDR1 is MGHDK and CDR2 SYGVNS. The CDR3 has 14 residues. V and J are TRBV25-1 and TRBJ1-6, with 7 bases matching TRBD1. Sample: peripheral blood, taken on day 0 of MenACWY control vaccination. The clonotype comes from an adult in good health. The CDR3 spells CASIGTEYNSPLHF. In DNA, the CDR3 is TGTGCCAGCATCGGGACAGAGTATAATTCACCCCTCCACTTT. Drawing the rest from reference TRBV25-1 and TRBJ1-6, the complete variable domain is EADIYQTPRYLVIGTGKKITLECSQTMGHDKMYWYQQDPGMELHLIHYSYGVNSTEKGDLSSESTVSRIRTEHFPLTLESARPSHTSQYLCASIGTEYNSPLHFGNGTRLTVT.